The TCR beta chain described here comes from a study of blood T cell repertoires in COVID-19. Study-wide context: Samples came from the United States, Italy and Spain, spanning acute and convalescent COVID-19. Sources were T cells, B-cell-depleted T cells, or PBMCs; the material itself was cDNA or gDNA.

Original processing methods: Estimation of nucleated cell counts relied on the amplification of reference gene primers. Measured with immunoSEQ multiplex PCR; TCRdb has only the in-frame clones, and not every one. V and J calls and clone size are as listed in that table; D and trimming were resolved from the DNA. The repertoire holds a few hundred thousand clones, about 88% seen once, with roughly an eighth in the top ten. Germline-derived CDR1 and CDR2 are MDHEN and SYDVKM. The CDR3 runs to 17 residues. After removal of 7 bases from V and 7 bases from J, the junction contained 18 bases not matched to a gene.

This sequence originates from a woman in her sixties with acute or convalescent COVID-19. The source material was peripheral blood. The rearrangement joins TRBV28 to TRBJ2-1; TRBD1 matches at 8 bases. The CDR3 loop is CASTLWVGQGAGNEQFF. DNA of the CDR3: TGTGCCAGCACCCTTTGGGTGGGGCAGGGGGCGGGAAATGAGCAGTTCTTC.